The clone carrying this T cell receptor beta chain was picked up a small number of times. The CDR3 has 16 residues. Germline trimming cut 3 bases from V and 3 bases from J; bases unmatched to any gene: 4. The germline gives CDR1 SGHDT, CDR2 YYEEEE. Every molecule of TCR cDNA had its own unique molecular identifier. TCRdb re-derived calls from the 5' RACE reads in MiXCR, one entry per CDR3 protein. Among some 6,100 distinct CDR3 sequences, approximately 12% were seen once, and the ten largest hold 16%. Time point meaning: sample taken at primary tumor resection. Extraction of whole RNA from tumor, nontumor lung or frozen PBMC preceded unsorted sequencing. The donor population consisted of under 75 patients with untreated, early-stage non-small cell lung cancer. The source of the sample is a study of spatial heterogeneity in lung cancer. Study context: There were consistently more beta-chain sequences detected than alpha-chain sequences. Each distinct TCR and UMI combination averaged more than ten appearances in raw reads.

J is TRBJ1-6 and V is TRBV5-6, with 9 bases aligning to TRBD1. The sample was normal lung tissue next to the tumor, taken at surgery. This receptor was obtained from a male donor with early-stage non-small cell lung cancer. CDR3 DNA sequence: TGTGCCAGCAGCTGGGACAGGGAGCTCTATAATTCACCCCTCCACTTT. This encodes CASSWDRELYNSPLHF.